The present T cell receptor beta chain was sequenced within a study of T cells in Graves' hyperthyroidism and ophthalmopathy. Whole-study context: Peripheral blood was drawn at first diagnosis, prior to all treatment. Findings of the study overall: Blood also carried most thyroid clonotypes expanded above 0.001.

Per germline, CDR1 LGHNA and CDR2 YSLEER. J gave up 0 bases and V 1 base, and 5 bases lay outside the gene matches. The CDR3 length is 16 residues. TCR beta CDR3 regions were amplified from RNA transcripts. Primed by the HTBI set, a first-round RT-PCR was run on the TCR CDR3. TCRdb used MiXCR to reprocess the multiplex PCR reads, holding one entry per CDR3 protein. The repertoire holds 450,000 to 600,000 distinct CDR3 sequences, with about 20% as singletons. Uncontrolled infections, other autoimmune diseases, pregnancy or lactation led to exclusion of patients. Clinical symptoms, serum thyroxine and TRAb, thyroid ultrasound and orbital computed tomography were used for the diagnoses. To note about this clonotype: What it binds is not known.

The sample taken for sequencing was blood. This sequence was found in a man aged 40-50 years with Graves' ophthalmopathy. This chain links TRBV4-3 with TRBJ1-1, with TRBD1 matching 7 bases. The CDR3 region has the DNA TGCGCCAGCAGCCAAGCTACAGGGGACCTGAACACTGAAGCTTTCTTT. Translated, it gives CASSQATGDLNTEAFF.